The T cell receptor beta chain described here comes from a study of OX40 agonist ivuxolimab in advanced cancers. Background on the study: Patients were infused with ivuxolimab every 2 weeks at 0.01 to 10 mg/kg. Study results and caveats: The work left the antigen specificity of expanded peripheral T cells undetermined. Averaged across samples, CD8+ T cells carried more expanded clones than CD4+ did.

Sequenced by immunoSEQ multiplex PCR; TCRdb stores in-frame clones only, minus some. Of 60,000 to 90,000 clones in the sample, about 81% were seen once. V lost 3 bases, J lost 3 bases, and 3 bases stayed unmatched. This CDR3 region has 15 residues. CDR1 and CDR2 (germline): LNHDA, SQIVND (reference sequence). This clone has only one observation. No antigen is known for it. V and J are TRBV19 and TRBJ2-1; TRBD2 aligns across 9 bases. Sequencing was performed on CD4+ or CD8+ T cells sorted from blood, taken in a trial of the OX40 agonist ivuxolimab. The receptor was derived from an adult with an advanced solid tumor such as melanoma, head and neck, liver or kidney cancer. In nucleotides, the CDR3 is TGTGCCAGTAGTATTAGCGGGAGCGTCTACAATGAGCAGTTCTTC. This gives the protein CASSISGSVYNEQFF.